This is a list of T cell receptor beta chains from one sample in a study of cytomegalovirus exposure and HLA in healthy donors. TCRdb's copy holds only in-frame clones and misses some; the assay was immunoSEQ multiplex PCR. The sample records around 160,000 clones, 55% to 70% being singletons. What was sequenced was PBMCs. These receptors all come from a woman aged 40 to 50 in good health and CMV-seropositive. CDR3s include the opening cysteine and the closing phenylalanine or tryptophan. The D gene is left open where the match is weak.

V	D	J	CDR3
TRBV27	TRBD2	.	CASSFEAGPRYEQYF
TRBV6-5	.	TRBJ1-1	CASSYSTRPNTEAFF
TRBV5-6	.	TRBJ2-6	CATTFRGWDAPSGANVLTF
TRBV7-9	.	TRBJ1-4	CASSLGGRTNEKLFF
TRBV6-8	TRBD1	TRBJ2-7	CASRAGQGRHEQYF
TRBV7-3	TRBD1	TRBJ2-2	CASSLKGDRVINTGELFF
TRBV5-1	TRBD1	TRBJ2-3	CASSFGGQGGDTQYF
TRBV6-5	.	TRBJ1-1	CASSYPVAEAFF
TRBV11-2	TRBD2	TRBJ2-5	CASSLLLAGQETQYF
TRBV5-6	TRBD1	TRBJ1-6	CASSFYRGLDSPLHF
TRBV6-5	.	TRBJ1-2	CASRNQGFNGYTF
TRBV27	TRBD2	TRBJ2-7	CASSISREGSGEQYF
TRBV19	.	TRBJ2-1	CASSTQSPYNEQFF
TRBV5-4	TRBD1	TRBJ2-5	CASSVTGGLKETQYF
TRBV9	TRBD2	TRBJ2-5	CASSGRTSGGLTQETQYF
TRBV29-1	.	TRBJ1-1	CSVQGAGLAFF
TRBV4-3	.	TRBJ1-1	CASSLQGASAEAFF
TRBV4-3	.	TRBJ1-1	CASSQGIGDTEAFF
TRBV7-6	TRBD2	TRBJ2-3	CASSPNVGGGSTDTQYF
TRBV9	TRBD2	TRBJ2-3	CASSVAGSGRADTQYF
TRBV5-6	.	TRBJ1-2	CASSFPGYGYTF
TRBV6-5	.	TRBJ2-3	CASSYQAGYTDTQYF
TRBV28	TRBD1	TRBJ2-5	CASSRTGGRQETQYF
TRBV28	TRBD1	TRBJ1-1	CASPPGQMNTEAFF
TRBV18	TRBD2	TRBJ2-2	CASSPPGTSGTTTGELFF
TRBV11-2	TRBD1	TRBJ2-7	CASSLLQGEGNEQYF
TRBV5-4	.	TRBJ2-5	CASSLYPSEGQYF
TRBV25-1	.	TRBJ1-4	CASSEPGRVGEKLFF
TRBV25-1	.	TRBJ1-6	CASSGTGHASPLHF
TRBV12-5	TRBD1	TRBJ2-7	CASGLATFRDSYEQYF
TRBV19	TRBD1	TRBJ2-1	CASSLSRDRGYNEQFF
TRBV12-5	TRBD1	TRBJ1-4	CASGRTGTNEKLFF
TRBV12-5	.	TRBJ2-1	CASVQSTVNNEQFF
TRBV4-1	TRBD1	TRBJ2-3	CASSQAGGGWSGTDTQYF
TRBV6-6	TRBD2	TRBJ2-3	CASSLGEGSDTQYF
TRBV19	TRBD1	TRBJ2-4	CASRPDRGRDIQYF
TRBV5-1	TRBD1	TRBJ1-1	CASTEVTGGTEAFF
TRBV6-5	TRBD2	TRBJ2-1	CASTDTSGRYNEQFF
TRBV9	TRBD1	TRBJ2-2	CASSVLGQGKTGELFF
TRBV10-3	.	TRBJ2-3	CAISSALAGVNTQYF
TRBV29-1	TRBD1	TRBJ2-4	CSVVGGNIQYF
TRBV6-5	TRBD1	TRBJ2-1	CASSTTGSNEQFF
TRBV18	.	TRBJ2-5	CASSPLGDRQETQYF
TRBV29-1	TRBD1	TRBJ2-1	CSTKQGANNEQFF
TRBV5-4	.	TRBJ2-7	CASSLSRGSSYEQYF
TRBV5-1	TRBD2	TRBJ2-3	CASSLSSGGGDTQYF
TRBV6-4	TRBD1	TRBJ2-3	CASRDRSGTQYF
TRBV29-1	.	TRBJ1-1	CSMIENTEAFF
TRBV27	TRBD1	TRBJ2-7	CASSSTGFSSEQYF
TRBV7-2	.	TRBJ1-2	CASSWGTAGNYGYTF
TRBV6-5	TRBD1	TRBJ2-7	CASSYSTGGFYEQYF
TRBV7-7	TRBD1	TRBJ2-7	CASSPATGGSYEQYF
TRBV7-2	.	TRBJ1-6	CASRPSAGPSYSPLHF
TRBV5-6	.	TRBJ1-2	CASSSQGYGYTF